The 27 T cell receptor beta chains reported below all come from one sample, sequenced in a study of T cell repertoires in cytomegalovirus infection. TCRdb called the reads again in MiXCR, with one record for every CDR3 protein. The data hold roughly 500,000 distinct CDR3 sequences, with 30% to 40% observed a single time. These receptors lack a known antigen. The source was cultured PBMCs, collected from culture after CMV antigen stimulation. These receptors were collected from a human donor in good health (CMV status not recorded). Some clones in this sample may be carry-over from other donors' samples.

The rearrangement links TRBV7-3 to TRBJ2-5; a weak D match, TRBD2 (6 bases). The CDR3 length is 14 residues. Per the germline V gene, CDR1 is SGHTA and CDR2 is FQGTGA. V lost 5 bases and J 5 bases, leaving 15 bases between the germline ends. DNA of the CDR3: TGTGCCAGCAGCCCCACGGGGGTGCGGGAGACCCAGTACTTC. Amino acids: CASSPTGVRETQYF.

V is TRBV28 and J is TRBJ2-1; 8 nucleotides agree with TRBD2. Trimming took 5 bases from V and 6 from J; bases not matched to a gene: 12. From germline, CDR1 is MDHEN and CDR2 SYDVKM. The CDR3 is made up of 16 amino acids. The CDR3 DNA follows: TGTGCCAGCAGTGCCCCCGGGACTAGAATTTTCAATGAGCAGTTCTTC. It yields the protein CASSAPGTRIFNEQFF.

The sample holds many counts of this clonotype. In DNA form, the CDR3 reads TGTGCCAGCAGCGGGGGAGCGGGTACCCCCTACGAGCAGTACTTC. Amino acid sequence: CASSGGAGTPYEQYF. The V gene is TRBV7-8, the J gene TRBJ2-7; TRBD2 is a possible D gene (6 bases). V was cut by 5 bases and J by 2 bases, with 16 bases left in between. Germline lookup yields CDR1 SGHVS and CDR2 FQNEAQ. The CDR3 sequence is 15 residues long.

A word on this clonotype: A read error may account for a junction end that differs from germline. The chain joins TRBV7-7 to TRBJ2-1; either TRBD1 or TRBD2 may fit D (5 bases each). Germline V lookup: CDR1 SSHAT, CDR2 FNYEAQ (reference sequence). CDR3 length: 13 residues. This CDR3 reads CASSLNTREMQFF. The CDR3 DNA reads as TGTGCTAGCAGCTTGAACACCAGGGAGATGCAGTTCTTC. Filled out from reference TRBV7-7 and TRBJ2-1, the complete variable domain reads GAGVSQSPRYKVTKRGQDVTLRCDPISSHATLYWYQQALGQGPEFLTYFNYEAQPDKSGLPSDRFSAERPEGSISTLTIQRTEQRDSAMYRCASSLNTREMQFFGPGTRLTVL.

This clonotype was found a few times. V is TRBV19 and J is TRBJ2-1; TRBD2 agrees at 10 bases. Germline CDR1 LNHDA, CDR2 SQIVND (reference sequence). Losses at the gene ends were 4 bases for V and 6 bases for J; bases not matched to a gene: 9. The CDR3 consists of 16 residues. This CDR3 is CASSKPSGSPSNEQFF. The CDR3 DNA is TGTGCCAGTAGTAAGCCTAGCGGGAGCCCAAGCAATGAGCAGTTCTTC.

In this sample, this clonotype turned up a few times. The chain combines TRBV7-9 with TRBJ2-7; D remains unclear. Trimming stripped 1 base from V and 7 bases from J, with 17 bases between. The CDR3 sequence is 15 residues long. CDR1 is SEHNR and CDR2 is FQNEAQ in the germline V gene (reference sequence). CDR3 bases: TGTGCCAGCAGCTTAGACGGTTTAATCTTGGGGGAGCAGTACTTC. Protein: CASSLDGLILGEQYF.

The chain combines TRBV11-2 with TRBJ1-3; 7 nucleotides agree with TRBD1. Germline V gives CDR1 SGHAT, CDR2 FQNNGV. The V and J ends lost 5 bases and 4 bases, in that order; junction bases with no gene match: 8. The CDR3 contains 15 residues. This CDR3 reads CASSARTGGGNTIYF. Written as DNA, the CDR3 is TGTGCCAGCAGCGCCAGGACAGGCGGAGGAAACACCATATATTTT.

In its sample, this clonotype was seen a few times. The rearrangement uses TRBV28 and TRBJ2-3; 9 bases are shared with TRBD2. Germline values: CDR1 MDHEN, CDR2 SYDVKM. Trimming cost V 8 bases and J 8 bases; bases outside gene matches: 20. CDR3 size: 17 residues. The CDR3 bases are TGTGCCAGCGGACTGGGTAGTAGCGGGAGTAAAAGGGGTACGCAGTATTTT. The encoded protein is CASGLGSSGSKRGTQYF. Using reference TRBV28 and TRBJ2-3 for the parts outside the CDR3, the full variable domain is DVKVTQSSRYLVKRTGEKVFLECVQDMDHENMFWYRQDPGLGLRLIYFSYDVKMKEKGDIPEGYSVSREKKERFSLILESASTNQTSMYLCASGLGSSGSKRGTQYFGPGTRLTVL.

This clonotype was detected only a few times. The genes are TRBV19 and TRBJ1-4, with TRBD1 as a possible D gene (5 bases). Trimming took off 5 bases at V and 0 bases at J, with 10 bases between the two ends. The CDR3 consists of 15 residues. The germline V gene has CDR1 LNHDA and CDR2 SQIVND (reference sequence). The CDR3 DNA follows: TGTGCCAGTAGTGCAGGGACTGCAACTAATGAAAAACTGTTTTTT. Protein: CASSAGTATNEKLFF.

As to this clonotype: A junction end diverges from the germline sequence, so it may reflect a read error. This rearrangement joins TRBV7-6 to TRBJ1-1; D call uncertain. CDR1 and CDR2 from the germline V gene are SGHVS and FNYEAQ. This CDR3 contains 14 residues. CDR3 sequence: CASSLSQENTEAFF. CDR3 DNA: TGTGCTAGCAGCTTAAGTCAGGAAAACACTGAAGCTTTCTTT.

V and J are TRBV4-2 and TRBJ2-7; TRBD2 might be the D (6 bases). The CDR3 has 14 residues. Germline CDR1 LGHNA, CDR2 YNFKEQ. Trimming took 1 base from V and 2 from J, leaving 9 bases between them. CDR3 coding DNA: TGTGCCAGCAGCCAAGCTAGCGTCGCCTACGAGCAGTACTTC. Its protein is CASSQASVAYEQYF.

This clonotype has a count of ten or more. The gene calls are TRBV7-2 and TRBJ2-1, with 7 bases that match TRBD2. The trim removed 1 base at V and 10 bases at J, leaving 10 bases unmatched. The CDR3 totals 15 residues. In germline, CDR1 is SGHTA, CDR2 FQGNSA. The CDR3 bases are TGTGCCAGCAGCTTAGAGGCTAGCGGACTTGGAGAGCAGTTCTTC. It encodes CASSLEASGLGEQFF.

This clonotype was observed a handful of times. The rearrangement uses TRBV7-6 and TRBJ2-5, with TRBD2 matching 7 bases. Per the germline V gene, CDR1 is SGHVS and CDR2 is FNYEAQ. V gave up 5 bases and J gave up 1 base; unmatched junction bases: 10. This CDR3 has 16 residues. The CDR3 DNA is TGTGCCAGCAGCCCCAGGACTAGTTGGGGCCAAGAGACCCAGTACTTC. Translated: CASSPRTSWGQETQYF.

This clonotype is medium-sized (0.01 to 0.1%). The genes are TRBV7-2 and TRBJ1-5, with a possible D match to TRBD1 (6 bases). The germline gives CDR1 SGHTA, CDR2 FQGNSA. V lost 6 bases and J lost 5, with 14 bases in between. The CDR3 runs 14 residues. The CDR3 DNA reads as TGTGCCAGCAGGTCTACAGGGATTGATCAGCCCCAGCATTTT. Its translation: CASRSTGIDQPQHF.

The CDR3 sequence: CASSVLLGTAFVGNTIYF. The CDR3, as DNA: TGTGCCAGCAGCGTGCTCCTAGGGACAGCTTTTGTTGGAAACACCATATATTTT. The gene calls are TRBV7-9 and TRBJ1-3; 7 bases match TRBD1. This CDR3 is 18 amino acids long. CDR1 and CDR2 (germline): SEHNR, FQNEAQ (reference sequence). V lost 5 bases to trimming and J lost 3 bases; unmatched junction nucleotides: 16.

In nucleotides, the CDR3 is TGTGCCAGTAGTACAGGACAGGGGAGGAATACTGAAGCTTTCTTT. Protein: CASSTGQGRNTEAFF. V and J are TRBV19 and TRBJ1-1; the match to TRBD1 covers 9 bases. V shed 4 bases and J 5 bases; nucleotides not matched to a gene: 8. The germline gives CDR1 LNHDA, CDR2 SQIVND (reference sequence). The CDR3 is 15 amino acids.

The chain combines TRBV4-1 with TRBJ2-7, with TRBD2 identical over 7 bases. The CDR3 spans 14 residues. The V gene end was trimmed by 0 bases and the J gene end by 2 bases; junction bases not matched to a gene: 1. Germline-derived CDR1 and CDR2 are MGHRA and YSYEKL. CDR3 sequence: CASSQEGGAYEQYF. Written as DNA, the CDR3 is TGCGCCAGCAGCCAAGAGGGGGGGGCCTACGAGCAGTACTTC.

The J gene is TRBJ1-5, the V gene TRBV13; D is unresolved. Germline loops: CDR1 PRHDT, CDR2 FYEKMQ (reference sequence). The V end lost 3 bases, the J end lost 3 bases, and 9 bases lay between the germline ends. This CDR3 spans 14 amino acids. The CDR3 protein is CASSFGKTNQPQHF. Here the CDR3 DNA reads TGTGCCAGCAGCTTCGGGAAGACCAATCAGCCCCAGCATTTT.

This clonotype was observed a few times. The chain carries TRBV29-1 and TRBJ1-2; weak D call: TRBD1 (5 bases). V was clipped by 5 bases and J by 5 bases, with 12 bases between them. Germline V gives CDR1 SQVTM, CDR2 ANQGSEA. The CDR3 has 12 residues. The CDR3 is CSVFEEGYGYTF. The CDR3 nucleotides read TGCAGCGTTTTCGAGGAGGGGTATGGCTACACCTTC.

This chain uses TRBV5-4 with TRBJ2-2; D gene ambiguous. This CDR3 has 13 amino acids. V gave up 4 bases and J gave up 6 bases, with 10 bases separating them. The V gene's germline CDR1 is SGHNT and CDR2 YYREEE (reference sequence). CDR3 amino acids: CASSAARAGELFF. In DNA form, the CDR3 reads TGTGCCAGCAGCGCAGCAAGGGCCGGGGAGCTGTTTTTT.

There are a few counts of this clonotype. This chain uses TRBV7-2 with TRBJ2-3; 12 nucleotides line up with TRBD2. The CDR3 loop spans 19 amino acids. The V and J ends lost 1 base and 1 base, in that order; junction bases with no gene match: 9. Per germline, CDR1 SGHTA and CDR2 FQGNSA. The CDR3 nucleotides read TGTGCCAGCAGCTTAGTAGAGGGACTAGCGGGCGCACGCACAGATACGCAGTATTTT. The encoded protein is CASSLVEGLAGARTDTQYF.

The chain is built from TRBV4-1 and TRBJ1-2; TRBD1 is a possible D gene (6 bases). CDR3 length: 14 residues. Germline V lookup: CDR1 MGHRA, CDR2 YSYEKL. Trimming removed 2 bases from V and 2 bases from J, with 9 bases in between. Here the CDR3 DNA reads TGCGCCAGCAGCCAAAGGGGGGACAACTATGGCTACACCTTC. Protein product: CASSQRGDNYGYTF.

This clonotype was counted between two and nine times. This chain uses TRBV24-1 with TRBJ2-1, with 10 bases fitting TRBD2. The trim removed 9 bases at V and 7 bases at J, leaving 11 bases unmatched. The CDR3 length is 15 residues. Looked up from germline, CDR1 is KGHDR and CDR2 is SFDVKD. CDR3 bases: TGTGCCACCGAGGCTAGCGGGAGTGTATTTAATGAGCAGTTCTTC. Residues: CATEASGSVFNEQFF.

The gene calls are TRBV11-2 and TRBJ1-4, with 8 bases fitting TRBD1. V lost 4 bases and J lost 8; bases outside the gene matches: 6. Looked up from germline, CDR1 is SGHAT and CDR2 is FQNNGV. The CDR3 spans 14 residues. CDR3 loop: CASSWDRQGEKLFF. The DNA of the CDR3 is TGTGCCAGCAGCTGGGACAGGCAGGGGGAAAAACTGTTTTTT.

V gene TRBV7-8 combines with J gene TRBJ2-7; D call uncertain. Germline-derived CDR1 and CDR2 are SGHVS and FQNEAQ. The CDR3 is 16 amino acids. Deletions cut 2 bases from V and 4 bases from J, with 18 bases between. The CDR3 sequence is CASSLLEGGAVYEQYF. In DNA, the CDR3 is TGTGCCAGCAGCTTATTAGAAGGCGGAGCAGTATACGAGCAGTACTTC.

The chain carries TRBV6-2 or TRBV6-3 and TRBJ2-7; the match to TRBD2 covers 8 bases. This CDR3 has 13 amino acids. V was pared by 7 bases and J by 2 bases, with 4 bases of the junction left unmatched. CDR1 is MNHEY, CDR2 SVGEGT, per germline. The CDR3, as DNA: TGTGCCAGCACTGCGGGAGGACCCTACGAGCAGTACTTC. Translated: CASTAGGPYEQYF.

The sample holds a few counts of this clonotype. V usage is TRBV28 and J usage is TRBJ1-2; TRBD1 might be the D (5 bases). The CDR3 is 14 residues long. Trimming shortened V by 3 bases and J by 4 bases, and 12 bases separated the two germline ends. Germline loops: CDR1 MDHEN, CDR2 SYDVKM. Written as DNA, the CDR3 is TGTGCCAGCAGTTTGGTCGGGGGGAGCTATGGCTACACCTTC. Its translation is CASSLVGGSYGYTF.